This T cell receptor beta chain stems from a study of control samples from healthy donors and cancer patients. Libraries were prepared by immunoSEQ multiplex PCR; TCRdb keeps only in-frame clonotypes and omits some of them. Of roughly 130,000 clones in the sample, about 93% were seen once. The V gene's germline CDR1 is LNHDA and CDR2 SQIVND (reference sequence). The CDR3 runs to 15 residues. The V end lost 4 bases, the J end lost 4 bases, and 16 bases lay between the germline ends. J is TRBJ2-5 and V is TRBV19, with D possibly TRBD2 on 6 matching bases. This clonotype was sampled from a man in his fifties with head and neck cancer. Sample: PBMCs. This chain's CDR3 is CASSTSGGLGETQYF. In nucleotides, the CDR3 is TGTGCCAGTAGTACCAGCGGAGGGCTGGGAGAGACCCAGTACTTC.